The clone carrying this TCR beta chain was observed a few times. Its cognate antigen is unknown. The sample is drawn from a study of T-cell reconstitution after alpha-beta-depleted transplantation in children. The CDR3 contains 17 residues. J lost 0 bases, V lost 5 bases, and 8 bases had no gene match. Unique molecular identifiers featured in how the TCRbeta library was prepared. TCRdb used MiXCR to reprocess the PCR reads, holding one entry per CDR3 protein. The data show about 540,000 distinct CDR3 sequences, with approximately 30% seen just once and around a third held by the top ten. Whole-study results and caveats: Where some patients showed high TCRbeta diversity at day 60, it came from recipient T cells and thymic progenitors that had survived. Reportedly, roughly two months post-transplant, alpha-beta T cells arose from several hundred expanded graft clones.

Source: PBMCs, taken before TCRalphabeta/CD19-depleted stem cell transplant. This TCR was sampled from a boy under two years old with Wiskott-Aldrich syndrome, due to receive a stem cell transplant. The V gene is TRBV12-3 or TRBV12-4, the J gene TRBJ2-3; TRBD2 aligns across 10 bases. For the CDR3, the DNA is TGTGCCAGCAGTCTTCTAGCGGGAGCGGCGAGCACAGATACGCAGTATTTT. This gives the protein CASSLLAGAASTDTQYF.